The present T cell receptor (beta chain) was sequenced within a study of metastatic and nonmetastatic thyroid tumors. Not a single patient had been given any form of treatment at any point before undergoing thyroid surgery. Trimming removed 0 bases from V and 2 bases from J, with 16 bases in between. CDR3 length equals 17 residues. Per the germline V gene, CDR1 is SGHRS and CDR2 is YFSETQ. This clone was picked up a small number of times. Its matching antigen is unknown. Study-level results: Malignant thyroid tumors reportedly exceeded benign nodules significantly in TCR beta diversity, with the difference appearing in blood and tumor.

TCRdb re-called the PCR reads through MiXCR. This table has 12,000 or so clones, under 30% appearing once. This rearrangement joins TRBV5-1 to TRBJ2-3, with D possibly TRBD2 on 5 matching bases. This receptor was obtained from a male donor with papillary thyroid cancer or a benign thyroid nodule (not recorded which). Some clones in this sample may be carry-over from other donors' samples. The sample taken for sequencing was blood. CDR3: CASSLAHWWELTDTQYF. CDR3 nucleotide sequence: TGCGCCAGCAGCTTGGCCCACTGGTGGGAGCTCACAGATACGCAGTATTTT.